This T cell receptor beta chain derives from a study of cytomegalovirus exposure and HLA in healthy donors. This clone was seen more than once but under ten times. Antigen unknown. Amplification used 60 Vbeta primers and 13 Jbeta primers. Some clones are missing from TCRdb's copy, which holds only in-frame ones; the method was immunoSEQ multiplex PCR. The sample has about 82,000 clones; 60% to 80% are singletons. The ends were cut back, 4 bases at V and 3 bases at J, with 10 bases in the middle. The germline V gene encodes CDR1 SGHNT and CDR2 YYREEE (reference sequence). CDR3 size: 13 residues. Findings of the study overall: In vitro testing confirmed a few CMV-associated chains as specific for CMV antigens. The later analysis indicated that the majority of CMV-associated TCR beta chains appeared HLA-restricted.

The specimen sequenced was PBMCs. This clonotype was sampled from a man aged 55-75 years in good health and CMV-seronegative. The V and J genes are TRBV5-4 and TRBJ2-5; D not resolved. The CDR3 DNA reads as TGTGCCAGCAGCCCCCAAGGAGAAGAGACCCAGTACTTC. Protein product: CASSPQGEETQYF.